Below, 6 T cell receptor beta chains from the same sample are listed, as sequenced in a study of shared clonotypes between healthy human individuals. Measured with immunoSEQ multiplex PCR; TCRdb has only the in-frame clones, and not every one. The sample has about 2.4 million clones, more than 85% seen once. Sequenced: naive CD4+ T cells from PBMCs. The subset: CD45RA+ positively selected. The receptors were sampled from a man aged 18 to 35 in good health. Some clones in this sample may be carry-over from other donors' samples.

V usage is TRBV6-1 and J usage is TRBJ2-7; possibly TRBD2 for D (5 bases). V was cut by 7 bases and J by 5 bases, with 9 bases left in between. This CDR3 spans 11 amino acids. Looked up from germline, CDR1 is MNHNS and CDR2 is SASEGT. In DNA, the CDR3 is TGTGCCAGCAACGCCGGGGACGAGCAGTACTTC. Amino acids: CASNAGDEQYF.

This rearrangement joins TRBV6-6 to TRBJ2-7; D ambiguous. The CDR3 has 13 amino acids. V lost 2 bases to trimming and J lost 2 bases, with 7 bases between them. Germline lookup yields CDR1 MNHNY and CDR2 SVGAGI (reference sequence). The CDR3 nucleotides are TGTGCCAGCAGTTACGGCAAGCCCTACGAGCAGTACTTC. This translates into CASSYGKPYEQYF.

The chain is built from TRBV4-2 and TRBJ2-1, with 9 nucleotides matching TRBD2. V gave up 4 bases and J gave up 4 bases; unmatched junction bases: 11. CDR1 is LGHNA, CDR2 YNFKEQ, per germline. The CDR3 length is 17 residues. The CDR3 nucleotides read TGTGCCAGCAGCCTATCTGTTAGCGGGAGACAGTACAATGAGCAGTTCTTC. Translated, it gives CASSLSVSGRQYNEQFF.

The chain recombines TRBV29-1 with TRBJ1-2, with a weak D call TRBD1 (5 bases). The CDR3 sequence is 13 residues long. The V gene's germline CDR1 is SQVTM and CDR2 ANQGSEA. Trimming removed 2 bases from V and 7 bases from J, with 14 bases in between. This CDR3 is CSVEKGGGAGYTF. The CDR3 coding sequence is TGCAGCGTTGAAAAGGGTGGCGGGGCTGGCTACACCTTC.

The chain couples TRBV2 to TRBJ2-1, with 10 nucleotides matching TRBD2. Germline V gene lookup returns CDR1 SNHLY and CDR2 FYNNEI. V dropped 4 bases and J dropped 6; count of bases not matched to a gene: 3. The CDR3 is 14 amino acids. The CDR3: CASSAGLAANEQFF. As DNA, the CDR3 is TGTGCCAGCAGTGCAGGACTAGCGGCCAATGAGCAGTTCTTC.

This sequence joins TRBV7-6 and TRBJ2-5; TRBD2 matches 13 bases. Trimming cost V 4 bases and J 5 bases; bases outside gene matches: 10. From germline, CDR1 is SGHVS and CDR2 FNYEAQ. The CDR3 has 17 amino acids. The CDR3 spells CASSYPGLAGAWETQYF. In DNA form, the CDR3 reads TGTGCCAGCAGCTACCCAGGACTAGCGGGAGCATGGGAGACCCAGTACTTC.